This section outlines one TCR beta chain sequence together with its context. The V and J ends lost 3 bases and 4 bases, in that order; junction bases with no gene match: 4. Germline loops: CDR1 LNHDA, CDR2 SQIVND (reference sequence). The CDR3 consists of 14 residues. The data were taken from a study of circulating and synovial CD4+ cells in juvenile arthritis. Measured with immunoSEQ multiplex PCR; TCRdb has only the in-frame clones, and not every one. The sample comprises approximately 35,000 clones, roughly 95% of which are singletons, and 0.16% rests with the top ten. The rearrangement joins TRBV19 to TRBJ2-7; TRBD1 agrees at 9 bases. This receptor was taken from a human donor with juvenile idiopathic arthritis. Sequences were obtained from CD4+ T cells from blood. CDR3 nucleotides: TGTGCCAGTAGTATTGGGACAGGGAAATACGAGCAGTACTTC. It encodes CASSIGTGKYEQYF. Full variable domain (rest looked up from reference TRBV19 and TRBJ2-7): DGGITQSPKYLFRKEGQNVTLSCEQNLNHDAMYWYRQDPGQGLRLIYYSQIVNDFQKGDIAEGYSVSREKKESFPLTVTSAQKNPTAFYLCASSIGTGKYEQYFGPGTRLTVT.